A single sample is the source of the 31 T cell receptor beta chains below, sequenced in a study of T cell changes during pregnancy in multiple sclerosis. The protocol was immunoSEQ multiplex PCR, while the TCRdb copy is restricted to in-frame clones and leaves out a portion. The data show 30,000 to 35,000 clones, less than 95% seen once. The specimen was CD8+ T cells from peripheral blood mononuclear cells, collected in the first trimester of pregnancy. Source of these receptors: a female donor with multiple sclerosis, enrolled in a pregnancy study.

This rearrangement joins TRBV28 to TRBJ2-5, with 8 bases lining up with TRBD2. The CDR3 totals 14 residues. Germline V CDR1 and CDR2: MDHEN, SYDVKM. V shed 3 bases and J 5 bases; nucleotides not matched to a gene: 5. This CDR3 reads CASSFLAGWETQYF. The DNA for the CDR3 is TGTGCCAGCAGTTTTCTAGCGGGCTGGGAGACCCAGTACTTC.

In nucleotides, the CDR3 is TGTGCCAGTAGTATAGGGACGGGAGGGTCCGATACGCAGTATTTT. Amino acids: CASSIGTGGSDTQYF. The V gene is TRBV19, the J gene TRBJ2-3, with TRBD2 identical over 8 bases. V was pared by 1 base and J by 6 bases, with 6 bases of the junction left unmatched. Per germline, CDR1 LNHDA and CDR2 SQIVND (reference sequence). This CDR3 contains 15 residues. Based on the CDR3 plus reference TRBV19 and TRBJ2-3, the full variable domain is DGGITQSPKYLFRKEGQNVTLSCEQNLNHDAMYWYRQDPGQGLRLIYYSQIVNDFQKGDIAEGYSVSREKKESFPLTVTSAQKNPTAFYLCASSIGTGGSDTQYFGPGTRLTVL.

The V and J genes are TRBV28 and TRBJ2-7; perhaps TRBD1 as D (6 bases). CDR3 length equals 14 residues. Germline CDR1 is MDHEN and CDR2 is SYDVKM. V was pared by 2 bases and J by 4 bases, with 12 bases between. The CDR3 DNA reads as TGTGCCAGCAGTTTAAGGGACACCTATTACGAGCAGTACTTC. This codes for CASSLRDTYYEQYF.

The chain recombines TRBV4-1 with TRBJ2-3; the D gene is possibly TRBD2 (5 bases). Trimming took off 3 bases at V and 5 bases at J, with 12 bases between the two ends. CDR1 is MGHRA, CDR2 YSYEKL, per germline. The CDR3 is 14 amino acids. The CDR3 DNA reads TGCGCCAGCAGCCAGGATCCACTAGGAGATACGCAGTATTTT. The encoded protein is CASSQDPLGDTQYF.

This clone occurred once. The V gene is TRBV7-9, the J gene TRBJ1-2; 8 nucleotides agree with TRBD1. V lost 0 bases, J lost 3 bases, and 3 bases stayed unmatched. This CDR3 has 15 amino acids. Germline lookup yields CDR1 SEHNR and CDR2 FQNEAQ (reference sequence). The CDR3 reads CASSLAAGGDYGYTF. The CDR3 DNA is TGTGCCAGCAGCTTAGCGGCAGGGGGCGACTATGGCTACACCTTC.

The J gene is TRBJ2-1, the V gene TRBV4-2, with 8 bases fitting TRBD1. The J segment lost 8 bases and the V segment lost 0 bases, leaving 12 bases of the junction unmatched. Looked up from germline, CDR1 is LGHNA and CDR2 is YNFKEQ. The CDR3 is 17 residues long. The CDR3: CASSQEVGAGGPDEQFF. Written as DNA, the CDR3 is TGTGCCAGCAGCCAAGAAGTCGGGGCAGGGGGCCCGGATGAGCAGTTCTTC.

This chain links TRBV28 with TRBJ2-7, with TRBD1 identical over 9 bases. This CDR3 is built from 14 residues. V was pared by 5 bases and J by 4 bases, with 6 bases of the junction left unmatched. Germline V CDR1 and CDR2: MDHEN, SYDVKM. The CDR3: CASSPGTGMYEQYF. CDR3 nucleotide sequence: TGTGCCAGCAGTCCAGGGACAGGGATGTACGAGCAGTACTTC. The whole variable domain, filled in from reference TRBV28 and TRBJ2-7, reads DVKVTQSSRYLVKRTGEKVFLECVQDMDHENMFWYRQDPGLGLRLIYFSYDVKMKEKGDIPEGYSVSREKKERFSLILESASTNQTSMYLCASSPGTGMYEQYFGPGTRLTVT.

This clone was observed a single time. V is TRBV4-3 and J is TRBJ2-5; 11 bases map to TRBD1. Trimming took 1 base from V and 5 from J; bases not matched to a gene: 3. CDR1 LGHNA and CDR2 YSLEER come from the germline V gene. The CDR3 is 15 residues long. The CDR3 coding sequence is TGCGCCAGCAGCCAAGGGACAGGGGGCGGGGAGACCCAGTACTTC. As protein: CASSQGTGGGETQYF.

V usage is TRBV27 and J usage is TRBJ1-5, with D perhaps TRBD1 (5 bases). CDR3 length: 19 residues. CDR1 MNHEY and CDR2 SMNVEV come from the germline V gene (reference sequence). The V and J ends lost 3 bases and 1 base respectively, with 22 bases between them. The DNA for the CDR3 is TGTGCCAGCAGTTTTTGGAGGGTACTTGGGGGGGGGAGCAATCAGCCCCAGCATTTT. This sequence encodes CASSFWRVLGGGSNQPQHF.

The genes are TRBV5-4 and TRBJ2-7; 8 positions match TRBD1. CDR1 is SGHNT and CDR2 is YYREEE in the germline V gene (reference sequence). Trimming took 0 bases from V and 2 from J; bases not matched to a gene: 1. CDR3 length: 14 amino acids. The CDR3 loop reads CASSLGDRPYEQYF. The CDR3 DNA is TGTGCCAGCAGCTTGGGGGACAGGCCCTACGAGCAGTACTTC.

V is TRBV19 and J is TRBJ2-3; 7 bases align to TRBD1. Trimming cost V 0 bases and J 0 bases; bases outside gene matches: 3. Looked up from germline, CDR1 is LNHDA and CDR2 is SQIVND (reference sequence). This CDR3 is 16 amino acids long. The CDR3 loop reads CASSIDTTGSTDTQYF. In DNA form, the CDR3 reads TGTGCCAGTAGTATAGATACGACAGGGAGCACAGATACGCAGTATTTT.

J is TRBJ2-4 and V is TRBV6-5; D is perhaps TRBD2 (6 bases). V lost 0 bases to trimming and J lost 6 bases, with 12 bases between them. The germline gives CDR1 MNHEY, CDR2 SVGAGI. This CDR3 is built from 15 residues. In DNA, the CDR3 is TGTGCCAGCAGTTACTCTGGTCTGGGACTAAACATTCAGTACTTC. Protein: CASSYSGLGLNIQYF.

The rearrangement links TRBV6-5 to TRBJ2-2; 8 bases line up with TRBD2. The germline CDR1 and CDR2 sequences are MNHEY and SVGAGI. The CDR3 loop spans 14 amino acids. Unmatched junction bases numbered 0, after V lost 2 bases and J lost 4 bases. The CDR3 coding sequence is TGTGCCAGCAGTTACCTAGCGGGCACCGGGGAGCTGTTTTTT. Its translation is CASSYLAGTGELFF.

As DNA, the CDR3 is TGTGCCAGCAGTTGGACAGGGGATGAGCAGTTCTTC. Translating gives CASSWTGDEQFF. The J gene is TRBJ2-1, the V gene TRBV28; TRBD1 matches at 9 bases. Trimming cost V 4 bases and J 8 bases; bases outside gene matches: 0. Per germline, CDR1 MDHEN and CDR2 SYDVKM. The CDR3 totals 12 residues.

The chain has TRBV7-9 and TRBJ2-5, with D perhaps TRBD2 (5 bases). V was shortened by 5 bases and J by 5 bases, with 15 bases between the two germline ends. The CDR3 covers 14 residues. The V gene's germline CDR1 is SEHNR and CDR2 FQNEAQ (reference sequence). The CDR3 DNA sequence: TGTGCCAGCAGCCCCCTAGGTGGGAGCGAGACCCAGTACTTC. It specifies CASSPLGGSETQYF.

In regard to this clone: One junction end disagrees with the germline gene, perhaps due to a read error. V gene TRBV10-3 combines with J gene TRBJ2-7, with 7 bases that match TRBD2. Germline CDR1 reads ENHRY; CDR2 reads SYGVKD. The CDR3 is made up of 12 amino acids. CDR3 region: CAISDGGDEQYF. The CDR3 DNA sequence: TGTGCCATCAGTGATGGGGGGGACGAGCAGTACTTT.

V usage is TRBV6-6 and J usage is TRBJ2-1, with 10 nucleotides matching TRBD2. The CDR3 contains 16 residues. V shed 2 bases and J 8 bases; nucleotides not matched to a gene: 9. In germline, CDR1 is MNHNY, CDR2 SVGAGI (reference sequence). This chain's CDR3 is CASSYLASGSVDEQFF. The CDR3 DNA reads as TGTGCCAGCAGTTACCTTGCTAGCGGGAGTGTCGATGAGCAGTTCTTC.

The rearrangement joins TRBV27 to TRBJ1-2; 9 nucleotides match TRBD1. V was pared by 9 bases and J by 4 bases, with 6 bases of the junction left unmatched. Germline CDR1 MNHEY, CDR2 SMNVEV (reference sequence). There are 13 residues in the CDR3. The CDR3 is CASRTGAGYGYTF. The DNA for the CDR3 is TGTGCCAGTCGGACAGGGGCAGGCTATGGCTACACCTTC.

This chain connects TRBV4-2 to TRBJ1-4, with D perhaps TRBD1 (6 bases). The CDR3 loop spans 13 amino acids. From germline, CDR1 is LGHNA and CDR2 YNFKEQ. V lost 6 bases and J 6 bases, leaving 11 bases between the germline ends. The CDR3 is CASRIQGHEKLFF. Written as DNA, the CDR3 is TGTGCCAGCAGAATACAGGGCCATGAAAAACTGTTTTTT.

The chain links TRBV2 to TRBJ1-2; D gene unclear. Germline CDR1 reads SNHLY; CDR2 reads FYNNEI. V lost 5 bases and J 4 bases, leaving 29 bases between the germline ends. The CDR3 covers 19 residues. As DNA, the CDR3 is TGTGCCAGCAGTTCGTTACCCTTACTAGGGCCCCAGGCTCCCTATGGCTACACCTTC. It encodes CASSSLPLLGPQAPYGYTF. Full variable domain (outside the CDR3, taken from reference TRBV2 and TRBJ1-2): EPEVTQTPSHQVTQMGQEVILRCVPISNHLYFYWYRQILGQKVEFLVSFYNNEISEKSEIFDDQFSVERPDGSNFTLKIRSTKLEDSAMYFCASSSLPLLGPQAPYGYTFGSGTRLTVV.

This clone showed up just once. The genes are TRBV19 and TRBJ2-1, with 10 bases matching TRBD2. This CDR3 contains 13 residues. J was trimmed by 4 bases and V by 11 bases; bases with no gene match: 5. Germline V CDR1 and CDR2: LNHDA, SQIVND (reference sequence). The CDR3 nucleotides read TGTGCCTGCGGACTAGCGGCTTACAATGAGCAGTTCTTC. Amino acid sequence: CACGLAAYNEQFF.

The rearrangement joins TRBV2 to TRBJ2-1; D is ambiguous. Germline V CDR1 and CDR2: SNHLY, FYNNEI. V was clipped by 5 bases and J by 7 bases, with 12 bases between them. This CDR3 contains 13 residues. The CDR3 protein is CASSRARWNEQFF. The CDR3, as DNA: TGTGCCAGCAGTCGTGCCAGGTGGAATGAGCAGTTCTTC.

The rearrangement links TRBV5-1 to TRBJ1-5; D gene unclear. CDR1 and CDR2 (germline): SGHRS, YFSETQ. Trimming took off 4 bases at V and 7 bases at J, with 18 bases between the two ends. The CDR3 runs 15 residues. The CDR3 bases are TGCGCCAGCAGCCCACGGACGGGCCGAGGGCAGCCCCAGCATTTT. It encodes CASSPRTGRGQPQHF.

A remark on this clone: Germline and junction disagree at one end, which may indicate a read error. The chain employs TRBV27 and TRBJ2-1, with 10 bases that match TRBD1. CDR3 size: 15 residues. Germline V CDR1 and CDR2: MNHEY, SMNVEV (reference sequence). The CDR3 is CASCLGDRGYNEQFF. CDR3 coding DNA: TGTGCCAGCTGTTTAGGGGACAGGGGATACAATGAGCAGTTCTTC.

The rearrangement uses TRBV13 and TRBJ2-1, with 8 positions matching TRBD2. The ends lost 1 base at V and 4 bases at J; junction bases unmatched: 0. From germline, CDR1 is PRHDT and CDR2 FYEKMQ (reference sequence). The CDR3 loop spans 14 amino acids. The CDR3 is CASSLAGGYNEQFF. For the CDR3, the DNA is TGTGCCAGCAGCTTAGCGGGAGGGTACAATGAGCAGTTCTTC.

V usage is TRBV19 and J usage is TRBJ1-2; TRBD1 agrees at 11 bases. Trimming at V came to 5 bases and at J to 7 bases, leaving 9 bases not matched to a gene. From germline, CDR1 is LNHDA and CDR2 SQIVND (reference sequence). The CDR3 loop spans 15 amino acids. The CDR3 nucleotides read TGTGCCAGTAGTTCCTGGACAGGGGGCGGAGGTGGCTACACCTTC. It translates to CASSSWTGGGGGYTF.

This chain joins TRBV28 and TRBJ2-7, with 11 bases lining up with TRBD2. Germline lookup yields CDR1 MDHEN and CDR2 SYDVKM. With V trimmed by 7 bases and J by 1 base, 12 bases remained unmatched. The CDR3 has 17 residues. The CDR3 nucleotides read TGTGCCAGCACCTATCGCCCGGGGACTAGCGGATCCTACGAGCAGTACTTC. This codes for CASTYRPGTSGSYEQYF. The whole variable domain, filled in from reference TRBV28 and TRBJ2-7, reads DVKVTQSSRYLVKRTGEKVFLECVQDMDHENMFWYRQDPGLGLRLIYFSYDVKMKEKGDIPEGYSVSREKKERFSLILESASTNQTSMYLCASTYRPGTSGSYEQYFGPGTRLTVT.

V and J are TRBV7-2 and TRBJ2-1, with no clear D. Trimming removed 2 bases at V and 2 bases at J, with 7 bases between. The germline gives CDR1 SGHTA, CDR2 FQGNSA. The CDR3 spans 14 residues. The CDR3 protein is CASSLFETYNEQFF. The CDR3 coding sequence is TGTGCCAGCAGCTTATTTGAGACCTACAATGAGCAGTTCTTC.

The chain links TRBV27 to TRBJ2-2; TRBD2 matches at 9 bases. CDR3 length: 15 amino acids. Germline-derived CDR1 and CDR2 are MNHEY and SMNVEV (reference sequence). The J segment lost 3 bases and the V segment lost 4 bases, leaving 3 bases of the junction unmatched. The CDR3 region is CASSSLAGHTGELFF. The CDR3 bases are TGTGCCAGCAGTTCGCTAGCGGGACACACCGGGGAGCTGTTTTTT.

The chain joins TRBV28 to TRBJ2-7; TRBD1 is a possible D gene (6 bases). V was trimmed by 6 bases and J by 2 bases, leaving 14 bases between them. The CDR3 length is 14 residues. The germline V gene encodes CDR1 MDHEN and CDR2 SYDVKM. This chain's CDR3 is CASSRQEFTYEQYF. As DNA, the CDR3 is TGTGCCAGCAGCCGACAGGAGTTCACCTACGAGCAGTACTTC.

As regards this clone: Germline and junction disagree at one end, which may indicate a read error. The rearrangement links TRBV4-2 to TRBJ2-7; TRBD2 matches 7 bases. CDR3 size: 15 residues. Germline V CDR1 and CDR2: LGHNA, YNFKEQ. DNA of the CDR3: TGTGCCGGCAGCCAAGAAGGCGGGGGAGGATACGAGCAGTACTTC. Translated, it gives CAGSQEGGGGYEQYF.